Below, 28 T cell receptor beta chains from the same sample are listed, as sequenced in a study of blood T cell repertoires in COVID-19. Libraries were prepared by immunoSEQ multiplex PCR; TCRdb keeps only in-frame clonotypes and omits some of them. The sample yields about 270,000 clones, around nine tenths seen once. Sequenced sample: peripheral blood. All receptors come from a man aged 35-49 years who had recovered from COVID-19.

This clone was observed a handful of times. The rearrangement links TRBV6-6 to TRBJ1-2; tentative D call: TRBD1 (5 bases). From germline, CDR1 is MNHNY and CDR2 SVGAGI (reference sequence). V was clipped by 2 bases and J by 2 bases, with 12 bases between them. This CDR3 spans 15 amino acids. The CDR3 loop reads CASSYGGTTNYGYTF. The DNA for the CDR3 is TGTGCCAGCAGTTACGGGGGGACCACAAACTATGGCTACACCTTC.

The chain uses TRBV30 and TRBJ1-2, with TRBD1 matching 8 bases. Trimming removed 2 bases from V and 4 bases from J; junction bases left unmatched: 6. This CDR3 is 14 amino acids long. Germline loops: CDR1 GTSNPN, CDR2 SVGIG (reference sequence). CDR3 protein: CAWSHGQGTYGYTF. The CDR3 DNA reads as TGTGCCTGGAGTCACGGACAGGGAACCTATGGCTACACCTTC.

The V and J genes are TRBV11-2 and TRBJ2-7, with 9 bases aligning to TRBD1. The CDR3 is 13 amino acids. The J segment lost 9 bases and the V segment lost 1 base, leaving 4 bases of the junction unmatched. Germline CDR1 reads SGHAT; CDR2 reads FQNNGV. The CDR3 DNA is TGTGCCAGCAGCTTAGCGGGACAGGGTTCGCAGTACTTC. It translates to CASSLAGQGSQYF. Full variable domain (rest looked up from reference TRBV11-2 and TRBJ2-7): EAGVAQSPRYKIIEKRQSVAFWCNPISGHATLYWYQQILGQGPKLLIQFQNNGVVDDSQLPKDRFSAERLKGVDSTLKIQPAKLEDSAVYLCASSLAGQGSQYFGPGTRLTVT.

V gene TRBV5-1 combines with J gene TRBJ1-1; D unclear. The V gene's germline CDR1 is SGHRS and CDR2 YFSETQ. This CDR3 has 14 residues. Trimming removed 0 bases from V and 5 bases from J, with 11 bases in between. CDR3: CASSLGRAGTEAFF. CDR3 sequence (DNA): TGCGCCAGCAGCTTGGGACGGGCGGGTACTGAAGCTTTCTTT.

The V and J genes are TRBV27 and TRBJ2-1, with 7 bases fitting TRBD2. CDR1 is MNHEY and CDR2 is SMNVEV in the germline V gene (reference sequence). CDR3 length: 17 residues. V lost 1 base to trimming and J lost 6 bases; unmatched junction nucleotides: 12. CDR3 sequence (DNA): TGTGCCAGCAGTTTATTTGGCCGGACTAGGGCTATCAATGAGCAGTTCTTC. This encodes CASSLFGRTRAINEQFF.

The chain uses TRBV4-3 and TRBJ1-2; D unclear. CDR3 length: 17 residues. Germline values: CDR1 LGHNA, CDR2 YSLEER. Trimming took off 0 bases at V and 6 bases at J, with 20 bases between the two ends. CDR3 nucleotides: TGCGCCAGCAGCCAAGATTATAGGAGTCACGGTCTAGATGGCTACACCTTC. This sequence encodes CASSQDYRSHGLDGYTF.

J is TRBJ2-7 and V is TRBV12-3 or TRBV12-4, with a tentative D call TRBD2 (5 bases). The length of the CDR3 is 11 residues. Between the trimmed V and J ends, which lost 5 bases and 6 bases, there was a span of 8 bases. This CDR3 is CASSRRGEQYF. In DNA form, the CDR3 reads TGTGCCAGCAGTCGCCGGGGCGAGCAGTACTTC.

This clone was picked up one time. The chain joins TRBV19 to TRBJ2-7, with a weak D call TRBD2 (6 bases). CDR1 LNHDA and CDR2 SQIVND come from the germline V gene (reference sequence). V gave up 6 bases and J gave up 3 bases, with 15 bases separating them. The CDR3 totals 14 residues. The CDR3 nucleotides read TGTGCCAGTAGCCGGGGGAACCCCAACTACGAGCAGTACTTC. This gives the protein CASSRGNPNYEQYF. Looking up the rest from reference TRBV19 and TRBJ2-7 gives the full variable domain: DGGITQSPKYLFRKEGQNVTLSCEQNLNHDAMYWYRQDPGQGLRLIYYSQIVNDFQKGDIAEGYSVSREKKESFPLTVTSAQKNPTAFYLCASSRGNPNYEQYFGPGTRLTVT.

The chain couples TRBV29-1 to TRBJ1-1; TRBD1 is a possible D gene (6 bases). CDR1 is SQVTM, CDR2 ANQGSEA, per germline. The CDR3 has 12 residues. V was cut by 6 bases and J by 7 bases, with 15 bases left in between. The CDR3 sequence is CSVGKDRSEAFF. In DNA form, the CDR3 reads TGCAGCGTGGGGAAAGACAGGAGTGAAGCTTTCTTT.

This clone was detected once. This rearrangement joins TRBV18 to TRBJ1-2; 7 bases agree with TRBD1. The CDR3 is 15 amino acids. The germline V gene encodes CDR1 KGHSH and CDR2 LQKENI. Germline trimming cut 3 bases from V and 2 bases from J; bases unmatched to any gene: 6. Here the CDR3 reads CASSPFTGQNYGYTF. The CDR3 nucleotides read TGTGCCAGCTCACCCTTCACGGGACAGAACTATGGCTACACCTTC.

J is TRBJ1-3 and V is TRBV2; D remains unclear. The V gene's germline CDR1 is SNHLY and CDR2 FYNNEI. The CDR3 has 15 amino acids. The V end lost 7 bases, the J end lost 0 bases, and 13 bases lay between the germline ends. The CDR3 bases are TGTGCCAGCACGCCAGAGGTTTTCTCTGGAAACACCATATATTTT. This codes for CASTPEVFSGNTIYF.

This clone occurred a few times. This chain links TRBV11-3 with TRBJ1-6; 8 nucleotides agree with TRBD1. In germline, CDR1 is SGHNT, CDR2 YENEEA. This CDR3 is built from 14 residues. V was pared by 7 bases and J by 6 bases, with 5 bases of the junction left unmatched. The CDR3, as DNA: TGTGCCAGCACCCAAGGACAGGGTAATTCACCCCTCCACTTT. Translated, it gives CASTQGQGNSPLHF.

The chain uses TRBV6-5 and TRBJ2-3, with a possible D match to TRBD2 (6 bases). The CDR3 totals 13 residues. Germline V gives CDR1 MNHEY, CDR2 SVGAGI. Trimming shortened V by 10 bases and J by 2 bases, and 13 bases separated the two germline ends. CDR3 region: CATATSFTDTQYF. The CDR3 DNA sequence: TGTGCCACCGCGACTAGTTTCACAGATACGCAGTATTTT.

The chain links TRBV7-9 to TRBJ2-5; 7 nucleotides align to TRBD2. Trimming removed 5 bases from V and 7 bases from J; junction bases left unmatched: 4. The germline V gene encodes CDR1 SEHNR and CDR2 FQNEAQ (reference sequence). The CDR3 runs to 12 residues. The CDR3 DNA sequence: TGTGCCAGCAGCCCTGGGGGGGGGACCCAGTACTTC. This encodes CASSPGGGTQYF.

This chain links TRBV6-5 with TRBJ2-2; 9 bases line up with TRBD1. In germline, CDR1 is MNHEY, CDR2 SVGAGI. Germline trimming cut 2 bases from V and 7 bases from J; bases unmatched to any gene: 5. The CDR3 has 15 amino acids. The CDR3 spells CASSYAGQGSGELFF. The CDR3 DNA is TGTGCCAGCAGTTACGCGGGACAGGGCAGCGGGGAGCTGTTTTTT.

The CDR3 here is CASSLILAGGLVEQFF. The CDR3 DNA follows: TGTGCCAGCAGCCTCATACTAGCGGGAGGGCTCGTAGAGCAGTTCTTC. The chain is built from TRBV7-9 and TRBJ2-1; 13 nucleotides match TRBD2. Germline lookup yields CDR1 SEHNR and CDR2 FQNEAQ (reference sequence). The length of the CDR3 is 16 residues. V trimming: 5 bases; J trimming: 10 bases; junction bases outside the gene matches: 11.

The chain uses TRBV20-1 and TRBJ2-7; D ambiguous. V was clipped by 3 bases and J by 6 bases, with 3 bases between them. The length of the CDR3 is 9 residues. Looked up from germline, CDR1 is DFQATT and CDR2 is SNEGSKA (reference sequence). The chain's CDR3 is CSASREQYF. CDR3 sequence (DNA): TGCAGTGCTAGTCGCGAGCAGTACTTC.

This clone has more than one count but fewer than ten. The chain uses TRBV11-2 and TRBJ2-1; 9 positions agree with TRBD2. This CDR3 comprises 14 residues. CDR1 and CDR2 from the germline V gene are SGHAT and FQNNGV. Germline trimming cut 5 bases from V and 5 bases from J; bases unmatched to any gene: 4. The CDR3 nucleotides are TGTGCCAGCAGCGGCGGGGGGGCGGACAATGAGCAGTTCTTC. This codes for CASSGGGADNEQFF.

This chain joins TRBV5-1 and TRBJ1-3, with TRBD1 matching 7 bases. The germline gives CDR1 SGHRS, CDR2 YFSETQ. The ends lost 4 bases at V and 8 bases at J; junction bases unmatched: 12. The CDR3 is 15 amino acids. CDR3 coding DNA: TGCGCCAGCAGCCCAAACTTTGACAGGGCGGACACCATATATTTT. Protein sequence: CASSPNFDRADTIYF.

Only a few counts were recorded for this clone. The chain is built from TRBV12-2 and TRBJ2-7; the tabulated D call, TRBD2, remains unverified against the DNA. TRBV12-2 is marked as a pseudogene. CDR3 size: 16 residues. CDR3 nucleotide sequence: TGTGCAAGTCGCTCCGGAGGGCCCAGCCGGGGGAGAGAGCAGTACTTC. Translated, it gives CASRSGGPSRGREQYF.

This chain links TRBV6-5 with TRBJ1-4, with D maybe TRBD1 (5 bases). CDR1 and CDR2 from the germline V gene are MNHEY and SVGAGI. CDR3 length: 15 amino acids. The V end was cut by 5 bases, the J end by 9 bases, with 19 bases between. CDR3 in amino acids: CASSREGIDVKKLFF. CDR3 bases: TGTGCCAGCAGTAGGGAGGGGATAGATGTTAAAAAACTGTTTTTT.

V usage is TRBV3-1 (or the pseudogene TRBV3-2) and J usage is TRBJ1-1; a weak D match, TRBD1 (6 bases). V lost 4 bases, J lost 5 bases, and 17 bases lay in between. Germline assignment: CDR1 LGHDT and CDR2 YNNKEL (reference sequence). CDR3 length: 15 residues. The CDR3 nucleotides read TGTGCCAGCAGCCTAGGACAGCCCAAGAGGACTGAAGCTTTCTTT. Encoded protein: CASSLGQPKRTEAFF.

This chain uses TRBV11-3 with TRBJ2-1, with 8 bases aligning to TRBD2. Germline values: CDR1 SGHNT, CDR2 YENEEA. The CDR3 runs to 16 residues. The junction had 6 bases not matched to a gene; V was cut back by 1 base and J by 4 bases. The CDR3 nucleotides read TGTGCCAGCAGCTTAGGATCGGGGGGGCCTTACAATGAGCAGTTCTTC. It is translated as CASSLGSGGPYNEQFF.

The chain employs TRBV7-9 and TRBJ2-1; TRBD1 matches 8 bases. The CDR3 is 15 amino acids. Trimming removed 5 bases from V and 6 bases from J; junction bases left unmatched: 9. Germline-derived CDR1 and CDR2 are SEHNR and FQNEAQ (reference sequence). CDR3 DNA: TGTGCCAGCAGCACAGACAGGGGCCCCGTCAATGAGCAGTTCTTC. Translation: CASSTDRGPVNEQFF.

This rearrangement joins TRBV7-2 to TRBJ2-3, with TRBD1 identical over 8 bases. CDR3 length: 14 residues. Germline assignment: CDR1 SGHTA and CDR2 FQGNSA. The V gene end was trimmed by 5 bases and the J gene end by 3 bases; junction bases not matched to a gene: 4. CDR3 in amino acids: CASSPRQGTDTQYF. CDR3 nucleotides: TGTGCCAGCAGCCCCCGACAGGGGACAGATACGCAGTATTTT.

V gene TRBV5-6 combines with J gene TRBJ2-7; TRBD1 is a possible D gene (5 bases). V lost 5 bases, J lost 4 bases, and 13 bases lay in between. Germline CDR1 is SGHDT and CDR2 is YYEEEE. This CDR3 has 13 residues. CDR3 bases: TGTGCCAGCAGTTTAGGGGCTCGGTACGAGCAGTACTTC. Encoded protein: CASSLGARYEQYF.

The chain recombines TRBV29-1 with TRBJ2-3; D not resolved. V was clipped by 5 bases and J by 2 bases, with 8 bases between them. This CDR3 has 12 residues. Germline V gene lookup returns CDR1 SQVTM and CDR2 ANQGSEA. This CDR3 reads CSVLSFTDTQYF. CDR3 in DNA: TGCAGCGTTTTGAGTTTCACAGATACGCAGTATTTT.

The chain uses TRBV18 and TRBJ1-1; perhaps TRBD1 as D (5 bases). Trimming stripped 3 bases from V and 3 bases from J, with 14 bases between. Germline CDR1 is KGHSH and CDR2 is LQKENI. The length of the CDR3 is 15 residues. CDR3 amino acids: CASSPDKGGDTEAFF. CDR3 nucleotides: TGTGCCAGCTCACCGGACAAGGGAGGGGACACTGAAGCTTTCTTT.